Listed here are 16 T cell receptor beta chains from one sample, sequenced in a study of blood T cell repertoires in COVID-19. Sequencing used immunoSEQ multiplex PCR; TCRdb keeps in-frame clones, though not all of them. Here the sample spans some 410,000 clones, approximately 90% being singletons. Sequencing was carried out using PBMCs or T cells enriched from blood (not recorded which). The receptor set was obtained from a young woman with acute COVID-19.

The rearrangement joins TRBV6-5 to TRBJ1-2; 7 nucleotides align to TRBD1. The CDR3 loop spans 13 amino acids. Per germline, CDR1 MNHEY and CDR2 SVGAGI. V lost 5 bases and J lost 2; bases outside the gene matches: 2. The CDR3 sequence is CASSQQGNYGYTF. CDR3 in DNA: TGTGCCAGCAGTCAACAGGGGAACTATGGCTACACCTTC.

In the case of this clone: This sample also contains other DNA sequences that code for the same CDR3. The chain recombines TRBV7-9 with TRBJ1-4, with D unresolved. CDR1 SEHNR and CDR2 FQNEAQ come from the germline V gene (reference sequence). CDR3 size: 13 residues. V lost 1 base to trimming and J lost 5 bases, with 5 bases between them. Here the CDR3 DNA reads TGTGCCAGCAGCTTAGGCCAGAATGAAAAACTGTTTTTT. Amino acids: CASSLGQNEKLFF.

The rearrangement uses TRBV7-2 and TRBJ2-7; D gene uncertain. This CDR3 contains 15 residues. V lost 9 bases and J 2 bases, leaving 20 bases between the germline ends. In germline, CDR1 is SGHTA, CDR2 FQGNSA. Here the CDR3 reads CARGRPQALTYEQYF. The CDR3 nucleotides read TGTGCCAGGGGCCGGCCTCAGGCCCTAACCTACGAGCAGTACTTC. Variable domain in full (rest from reference TRBV7-2 and TRBJ2-7): GAGVSQSPSNKVTEKGKDVELRCDPISGHTALYWYRQSLGQGLEFLIYFQGNSAPDKSGLPSDRFSAERTGGSVSTLTIQRTQQEDSAVYLCARGRPQALTYEQYFGPGTRLTVT.

The chain has TRBV7-9 and TRBJ1-1; 9 nucleotides agree with TRBD1. Per germline, CDR1 SEHNR and CDR2 FQNEAQ (reference sequence). V lost 5 bases to trimming and J lost 6 bases; unmatched junction nucleotides: 4. This CDR3 has 13 residues. CDR3: CASSEQGAAEAFF. The CDR3 nucleotides are TGTGCCAGCAGCGAACAGGGGGCTGCTGAAGCTTTCTTT.

The rearrangement joins TRBV6-1 to TRBJ2-1, with TRBD2 identical over 11 bases. CDR3 size: 17 residues. J gave up 3 bases and V 2 bases, and 6 bases lay outside the gene matches. CDR1 is MNHNS and CDR2 is SASEGT in the germline V gene. The CDR3 sequence: CASSELAGGANYNEQFF. The DNA for the CDR3 is TGTGCCAGCAGTGAACTAGCGGGGGGCGCTAACTACAATGAGCAGTTCTTC.

The chain uses TRBV27 and TRBJ2-7, with D possibly TRBD1 on 5 matching bases. This CDR3 has 13 amino acids. Germline V gene data show CDR1 as MNHEY and CDR2 as SMNVEV (reference sequence). V was pared by 6 bases and J by 7 bases, with 16 bases between. The CDR3 DNA is TGTGCCAGCAGCGAAAAGGGGCTTTGGGAGCAGTACTTC. Protein: CASSEKGLWEQYF.

The chain employs TRBV25-1 and TRBJ1-2; no definite D call. The CDR3 contains 13 residues. CDR1 and CDR2 (germline): MGHDK, SYGVNS. V lost 5 bases, J lost 3 bases, and 10 bases lay in between. The CDR3 coding sequence is TGTGCCAGCAGTCCGTACATGGACTATGGCTACACCTTC. As protein: CASSPYMDYGYTF.

The V and J genes are TRBV5-8 and TRBJ2-3; 7 bases agree with TRBD2. This CDR3 has 16 residues. Per the germline V gene, CDR1 is SGHTS and CDR2 is YDEGEE. V lost 4 bases and J lost 2; bases outside the gene matches: 10. The CDR3 DNA follows: TGTGCCAGCAGCCTGTCCGGGGGGACTTTCACAGATACGCAGTATTTT. Amino acids: CASSLSGGTFTDTQYF.

Only a few counts were recorded for this clone. The gene calls are TRBV4-1 and TRBJ2-1, with D possibly being TRBD2 (5 bases). V lost 4 bases and J lost 5, with 12 bases in between. This CDR3 has 14 residues. Germline V gene sequence: CDR1 MGHRA, CDR2 YSYEKL. CDR3 DNA: TGCGCCAGCAGCCGACAAGTCGGGGACAATGAGCAGTTCTTC. Its translation is CASSRQVGDNEQFF.

This rearrangement joins TRBV7-2 to TRBJ2-1; D uncertain. This CDR3 is built from 13 residues. Per the germline V gene, CDR1 is SGHTA and CDR2 is FQGNSA. Trimming took off 2 bases at V and 7 bases at J, with 9 bases between the two ends. Here the CDR3 reads CASSLFLRNEQFF. As DNA, the CDR3 is TGTGCCAGCAGCTTATTTTTGCGTAATGAGCAGTTCTTC.

The rearrangement links TRBV6-2 or TRBV6-3 to TRBJ2-3; D may be TRBD1 (6 bases). Trimming left V 5 bases short and J 3 bases short, with 12 bases between. Germline V gene lookup returns CDR1 MNHEY and CDR2 SVGEGT. The CDR3 has 14 residues. The DNA for the CDR3 is TGTGCCAGCAGTAAAGCAGGGGTGACAGATACGCAGTATTTT. It specifies CASSKAGVTDTQYF.

The chain combines TRBV5-8 with TRBJ1-5; the D gene is possibly TRBD1 (6 bases). This CDR3 comprises 14 residues. Looked up from germline, CDR1 is SGHTS and CDR2 is YDEGEE. The V end was cut by 0 bases, the J end by 4 bases, with 8 bases between. The DNA of the CDR3 is TGTGCCAGCAGCTTGGACACAGGGAATCAGCCCCAGCATTTT. Translated, it gives CASSLDTGNQPQHF.

The chain has TRBV11-2 and TRBJ2-7, with TRBD1 as a possible D gene (5 bases). Germline V CDR1 and CDR2: SGHAT, FQNNGV. The CDR3 runs to 14 residues. The V end was cut by 1 base, the J end by 3 bases, with 10 bases between. The CDR3 DNA is TGTGCCAGCAGCTTAGGCAGGGTTGACTACGAGCAGTACTTC. Translation: CASSLGRVDYEQYF.

The chain joins TRBV10-2 to TRBJ2-3; the D gene is possibly TRBD2 (6 bases). The CDR3 spans 13 residues. Trimming removed 3 bases at V and 9 bases at J, with 13 bases between. Germline CDR1 is WSHSY and CDR2 is SAAADI. For the CDR3, the DNA is TGCGCCAGCAGTGATGGCGGGGTGGCCACGCAGTATTTT. It is translated as CASSDGGVATQYF.

A word on this clone: Other nucleotide sequences in the sample specify the same CDR3. The chain links TRBV2 to TRBJ2-1, with D maybe TRBD2 (5 bases). The V end was cut by 4 bases, the J end by 7 bases, with 11 bases between. CDR3 length: 13 amino acids. CDR1 and CDR2 (germline): SNHLY, FYNNEI. The chain's CDR3 is CASSGGQYNEQFF. The CDR3, as DNA: TGTGCCAGCAGTGGAGGGCAGTATAATGAGCAGTTCTTC.

This clone was counted once. The chain employs TRBV12-5 and TRBJ1-3; D is perhaps TRBD1 (6 bases). This CDR3 has 15 amino acids. CDR1 LGHNT and CDR2 FRNRAP come from the germline V gene. Trimming took 6 bases from V and 0 from J, leaving 12 bases between them. CDR3 nucleotides: TGTGCTAGTGGCCCGCCAGGGGTCTCTGGAAACACCATATATTTT. Translating it yields CASGPPGVSGNTIYF.